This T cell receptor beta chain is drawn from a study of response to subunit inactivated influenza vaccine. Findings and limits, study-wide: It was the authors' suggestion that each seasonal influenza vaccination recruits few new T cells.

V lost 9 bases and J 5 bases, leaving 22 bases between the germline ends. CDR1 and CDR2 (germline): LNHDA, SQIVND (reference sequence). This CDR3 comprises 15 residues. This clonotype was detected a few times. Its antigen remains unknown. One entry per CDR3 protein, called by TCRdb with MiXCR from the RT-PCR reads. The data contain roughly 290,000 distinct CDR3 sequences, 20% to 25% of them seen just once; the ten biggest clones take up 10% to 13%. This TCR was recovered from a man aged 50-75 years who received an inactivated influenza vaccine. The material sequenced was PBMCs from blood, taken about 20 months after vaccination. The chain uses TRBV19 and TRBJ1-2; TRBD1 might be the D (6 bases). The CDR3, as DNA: TGTGCCAGCCGAGTAGGAGACAGGACTGGGTATGGCTACACCTTC. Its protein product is CASRVGDRTGYGYTF. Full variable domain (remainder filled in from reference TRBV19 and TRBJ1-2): DGGITQSPKYLFRKEGQNVTLSCEQNLNHDAMYWYRQDPGQGLRLIYYSQIVNDFQKGDIAEGYSVSREKKESFPLTVTSAQKNPTAFYLCASRVGDRTGYGYTFGSGTRLTVV.